What follows are 13 T cell receptor beta chains derived from one specimen sequenced in a study of beta chain features in type 1 diabetes (dated by TCRdb to the late 2010s). Library preparation was by the immunoSEQ multiplex PCR assay. The entire amount of isolated RNA was reverse transcribed using the High Capacity cDNA Reverse Transcription Kit, so the sequenced TCRB transcripts were expressed ones. TCRdb re-hosts the immuneACCESS table, in-frame sequences only. Its copies lack some clones; in the studies checked, an unresolved V gene accounts for under half of them, and the cause for the rest is not known. This sample holds fewer than 150,000 clones; about 7% were observed only once. Under 1.5% of the sample rests with the top ten. Input material: central memory CD4+ T cells from blood. These receptors came from a woman under 40 in good health.

The chain's CDR3 is CASREGTAYEQYF. The CDR3 DNA follows: TGTGCCAGCAGGGAGGGGACAGCCTACGAGCAGTACTTC. The chain combines TRBV28 with TRBJ2-7, with a weak D call TRBD1 (7 bases). The CDR3 consists of 13 residues. The ends were cut back, 6 bases at V and 2 bases at J, with 11 bases in the middle. The germline gives CDR1 MDHEN, CDR2 SYDVKM.

This clone was seen a few times. V is TRBV2 and J is TRBJ2-4, with a possible D match to TRBD1 (6 bases). The CDR3 runs to 14 residues. Germline lookup yields CDR1 SNHLY and CDR2 FYNNEI. With 5 bases removed from V and 7 bases from J, the gap between germline ends came to 15 bases. The CDR3 bases are TGTGCCAGCAGTAAAGACAGACAGGTTAACATTCAGTACTTC. It specifies CASSKDRQVNIQYF.

This clone was seen more than once but under ten times. In DNA form, the CDR3 reads TGTGCCTGGAGTAGGGTCAAGGGGACTACCATTTACAATGAGCAGTTCTTC. This codes for CAWSRVKGTTIYNEQFF. This chain connects TRBV30 to TRBJ2-1, with TRBD2 identical over 7 bases. Germline loops: CDR1 GTSNPN, CDR2 SVGIG (reference sequence). V was clipped by 2 bases and J by 4 bases; unmatched bases: 14. This CDR3 has 17 amino acids.

CDR3 in DNA: TGTGCCAGCTCAAGCGGGTTTAGCACAGATACGCAGTATTTT. Protein sequence: CASSSGFSTDTQYF. This chain joins TRBV7-6 and TRBJ2-3; the D gene is possibly TRBD2 (6 bases). The germline V gene encodes CDR1 SGHVS and CDR2 FNYEAQ. This CDR3 region has 14 residues. The ends were cut back, 8 bases at V and 0 bases at J, with 12 bases in the middle.

In its sample, this clone was seen a few times. The rearrangement joins TRBV19 to TRBJ1-1; D not certain. Germline CDR1 reads LNHDA; CDR2 reads SQIVND (reference sequence). V lost 5 bases, J lost 0 bases, and 10 bases lay in between. This CDR3 region has 14 residues. The CDR3 region has the DNA TGTGCCAGTAGTGCACAGATTTTGAACACTGAAGCTTTCTTT. Translating gives CASSAQILNTEAFF.

A few counts support this clone. The chain links TRBV7-8 to TRBJ2-1, with 9 nucleotides matching TRBD2. There are 14 residues in the CDR3. The J segment lost 5 bases and the V segment lost 4 bases, leaving 3 bases of the junction unmatched. Per germline, CDR1 SGHVS and CDR2 FQNEAQ. CDR3 sequence reads: CASSWTSADNEQFF. CDR3 nucleotides: TGTGCCAGCAGCTGGACTAGCGCTGACAATGAGCAGTTCTTC.

This clone was recorded many times. The V gene is TRBV18, the J gene TRBJ1-1; weak D call: TRBD1 (6 bases). The CDR3 extends over 16 amino acids. Germline V CDR1 and CDR2: KGHSH, LQKENI. Between the trimmed V and J ends, which lost 4 bases and 1 base, there was a span of 16 bases. The CDR3 region has the DNA TGTGCCAGCTCACTCGGATATGGGGGCGGGAACACTGAAGCTTTCTTT. Amino acids: CASSLGYGGGNTEAFF.

The sample holds a few counts of this clone. This chain links TRBV6-5 with TRBJ1-4, with a tentative D call TRBD1 (5 bases). The V gene's germline CDR1 is MNHEY and CDR2 SVGAGI. The CDR3 extends over 12 amino acids. The V end was cut by 0 bases, the J end by 10 bases, with 6 bases between. CDR3 sequence: CASSYSGGKLFF. The CDR3 bases are TGTGCCAGCAGTTACTCCGGGGGAAAACTGTTTTTT.

This clone was observed a few times. This chain uses TRBV7-2 with TRBJ2-5; D not certain. Germline V gene sequence: CDR1 SGHTA, CDR2 FQGNSA. V lost 3 bases and J 2 bases, leaving 7 bases between the germline ends. The length of the CDR3 is 13 residues. DNA of the CDR3: TGTGCCAGCAGCTTGATAGAACAAGAGACCCAGTACTTC. It translates to CASSLIEQETQYF.

The V gene is TRBV27, the J gene TRBJ1-2; 7 bases agree with TRBD1. Trimming at V came to 3 bases and at J to 6 bases, leaving 7 bases not matched to a gene. Germline CDR1 and CDR2: MNHEY and SMNVEV (reference sequence). This CDR3 spans 14 amino acids. The CDR3 DNA reads as TGTGCCAGCAGTTTCATCAACAGGGGAGATGGCTACACCTTC. As protein: CASSFINRGDGYTF.

This clone was observed a handful of times. J is TRBJ1-3 and V is TRBV11-2; no reliable D call. Germline V gene sequence: CDR1 SGHAT, CDR2 FQNNGV. The CDR3 is 14 residues long. The ends were cut back, 3 bases at V and 2 bases at J, with 8 bases in the middle. The CDR3 is CASSLSAAGNTIYF. CDR3 in DNA: TGTGCCAGCAGCTTGAGTGCTGCTGGAAACACCATATATTTT.

This clone was recorded only once. This CDR3 reads CASSLQGVERDTQYF. The DNA of the CDR3 is TGCGCCAGCAGCTTACAGGGGGTTGAGAGAGATACGCAGTATTTT. The chain is built from TRBV5-1 and TRBJ2-3; 8 positions agree with TRBD1. Per the germline V gene, CDR1 is SGHRS and CDR2 is YFSETQ. This CDR3 has 15 amino acids. The J segment lost 5 bases and the V segment lost 2 bases, leaving 7 bases of the junction unmatched.

This clone was seen only a few times. The chain employs TRBV19 and TRBJ2-3, with D unresolved. Germline-derived CDR1 and CDR2 are LNHDA and SQIVND (reference sequence). Trimming removed 5 bases at V and 2 bases at J, with 11 bases between. CDR3 size: 14 residues. CDR3 sequence reads: CASSVSWATDTQYF. Written as DNA, the CDR3 is TGTGCCAGTAGTGTCTCCTGGGCCACAGATACGCAGTATTTT.